This T cell receptor beta chain is from a study of CD8 T cells in Susac syndrome. The CDR3 is 17 amino acids. The V gene's germline CDR1 is SGHDN and CDR2 FVKESK. V dropped 4 bases and J dropped 0; count of bases not matched to a gene: 7. Random hexamers were used to reverse transcribe roughly 0.5 to 1 ug of RNA. TCRdb independently ran MiXCR on the immunoSEQ multiplex PCR reads; one entry per CDR3 protein. The sample has approximately 190,000 distinct CDR3 sequences; 85% to 95% are singletons. The sequenced sample was CD8+ T cells from PBMCs. The chain carries TRBV14 and TRBJ2-1, with 9 bases matching TRBD1. This receptor was identified in a human donor with Susac syndrome. This chain's CDR3 is CASSLDRGFSSYNEQFF. The CDR3 bases are TGTGCCAGCAGCCTCGACAGGGGGTTCAGCTCCTACAATGAGCAGTTCTTC.